This TCR beta chain derives from a study of cytomegalovirus exposure and HLA in healthy donors. CDR3 length equals 15 residues. Germline loops: CDR1 SGHDN, CDR2 FVKESK. The V gene end was trimmed by 3 bases and the J gene end by 1 base; junction bases not matched to a gene: 5. Healthy bone marrow donors made up the donors. This clone was found a few times. Its antigen is unknown. Study-wide results and caveats: A later examination showed that TCR association rates differed by HLA locus, with DRB1 most and HLA-C fewest.

In the PCR, 60 Vbeta and 13 Jbeta primers were used. Method: immunoSEQ multiplex PCR; TCRdb's copy keeps in-frame clones and lacks some. The data show some 200,000 clones, around 76% seen once. This TCR was sampled from a woman aged 25 to 39 in good health and CMV-seropositive. Sample: PBMCs. The rearrangement joins TRBV14 to TRBJ2-5; TRBD1 matches 7 bases. The CDR3 reads CASSHLGQLQETQYF. CDR3 DNA sequence: TGTGCCAGCAGCCACCTGGGACAGCTCCAAGAGACCCAGTACTTC. The entire variable domain, with the rest obtained from reference TRBV14 and TRBJ2-5, is as follows: EAGVTQFPSHSVIEKGQTVTLRCDPISGHDNLYWYRRVMGKEIKFLLHFVKESKQDESGMPNNRFLAERTGGTYSTLKVQPAELEDSGVYFCASSHLGQLQETQYFGPGTRLLVL.